This TCR beta chain appears in the sequencing data of a study of blood T cell repertoires in COVID-19 (dated by TCRdb to the early 2020s). About the study as a whole: Collaborator samples came from the United States, Italy and Spain and covered acute and convalescent phases of COVID-19. The material from the prospective study consisted of cDNA or gDNA derived from T cells, B-cell-depleted T cells, or PBMCs. Subjects who had been exposed to COVID-19, were actively infected with it, or had recovered from it provided the deeply sampled blood TCRbeta repertoires that made up the dataset. The repertoires were released in a freely available public database intended as a resource for research on the immune response to SARS-CoV-2. The samples were drawn from the first 160 participants of the ongoing ImmuneRACE study and from about 1,200 subjects provided by 6 global collaborators. The sample metadata nearly always contained a de-identified subject ID, COVID-19 status, age in years and sex. Where available, HLA class I and class II types were obtained from metadata supplied by the sample provider rather than from assay-based typing.

Notes on this clone: Its antigen target is currently unknown. The record has no base qualities; no much larger clone is one base away.

Paper-wide results and their limitations: The amount of clinical and demographic metadata varied by source and participant and was provided uncurated.

The germline V gene yields SGHDT for CDR1 and YYEEEE for CDR2. Measured from the cysteine to the phenylalanine, the CDR3 is 17 residues long. This entry keeps only the CDR3 DNA: 51 bases, framed from base 1. Unmatched junction bases come to 13, with V trimmed by 4 bases and J by 3 bases. Each collaborating institution followed its own protocols to collect whole blood in K2EDTA tubes. For TCRbeta analysis, collaborators shipped samples as frozen whole blood, isolated PBMCs, or DNA extracted from either of those sample types. TCRbeta CDR3 regions were amplified from genomic DNA by means of the immunoSEQ Assay, a bias-controlled multiplex PCR. In the authors' own workflow: Within the assay, amplification of reference gene primers was used to estimate how many nucleated cells each sample contained. Sequence reads were collapsed and filtered to measure the absolute abundance of every unique TCRbeta CDR3 rearrangement. For each sample, productive Simpson clonality was calculated by taking the square root of Simpson's diversity index across productive rearrangements. TCRdb's version of the immuneACCESS table is confined to in-frame rearrangements and falls short of the full clone set. An unresolved V gene accounts for under half of the shortfall where checked; the remainder is of unknown origin. Clonal size and the V and J genes are those of that table, whereas D and trimming came from the DNA. The sample has some 200,000 clones on record, around 83% of them singletons. The top ten clones comprise around 6.1% of the sample.

The specimen was peripheral blood. The origin of this receptor is a woman between 35 and 50 years old with acute or convalescent COVID-19. The rearranged segments are TRBV5-6 and TRBJ2-5, and 9 bases in between align with TRBD1. The DNA is as follows: TGTGCCAGCAGCCATGCGTACAGGGGGCGTTGGAAAGAGACCCAGTACTTC. This sequence encodes CASSHAYRGRWKETQYF.